The sequence of this T cell receptor (beta chain) was determined in a study of blood T cell repertoires in COVID-19. Study-level background: Acute-phase and convalescent COVID-19 samples originated in the United States, Italy and Spain. PBMCs, B-cell-depleted T cells, or T cells were the source of the cDNA or gDNA that made up the material.

Trimming left V 1 base short and J 3 bases short, with 18 bases between. Germline values: CDR1 SQVTM, CDR2 ANQGSEA. The CDR3 extends over 17 amino acids. This clone appeared a single time. Methods used by the authors: Researchers report that nucleated cell counts were estimated from reference gene primer amplification. The table came from immunoSEQ multiplex PCR; TCRdb's copy has only in-frame clones and leaves some out. D and trimming come from the DNA, and the V and J calls and clone size come from that table. The sample contains more than 150,000 clones, approximately 92% of which appear only once.

The V gene is TRBV29-1, the J gene TRBJ2-2, with a possible D match to TRBD2 (6 bases). The sequence was obtained from a woman in her 40s with acute or convalescent COVID-19. The specimen sequenced was peripheral blood. The CDR3 is CSVEGGFGGGHTGELFF. CDR3 bases: TGCAGCGTTGAAGGAGGCTTTGGCGGAGGGCACACCGGGGAGCTGTTTTTT.